This entry is about one T cell receptor beta chain. What it binds is unknown. This sample stems from a study of PD-1 blockade in classical Hodgkin lymphoma. Regarding the study as a whole: Prior to therapy, complete responders displayed diversity much like that of newly diagnosed patients.

Method: immunoSEQ multiplex PCR; TCRdb's copy keeps in-frame clones and lacks some. The sample yields some 15,000 clones, 80% to 90% seen once. Autologous stem cell transplantation was followed by relapse in every patient, and brentuximab vedotin exposure varied. The clonotype was recovered from a human donor with classical Hodgkin lymphoma. The sequenced sample was peripheral blood mononuclear cells (PBMCs), obtained at baseline.

The CDR3 region has the DNA TGTGCCAGCAGCCAAGGGGGCAGACCTGGGGCCAACGTCCTGACTTTC. It specifies CASSQGGRPGANVLTF. This chain joins TRBV14 and TRBJ2-6; D perhaps matches TRBD1 (5 bases). Per germline, CDR1 SGHDN and CDR2 FVKESK. This CDR3 comprises 16 residues. V was trimmed by 1 base and J by 2 bases, leaving 9 bases between them.